At least ten counts were recorded for the clone carrying this T cell receptor (beta chain). The antigen remains undetermined. The CDR3 totals 12 residues. The V end lost 1 base, the J end lost 7 bases, and 11 bases lay between the germline ends. The V gene's germline CDR1 is DFQATT and CDR2 SNEGSKA (reference sequence). The data belong to a study of T cells in Graves' hyperthyroidism and ophthalmopathy. Study results and limitations: From stable hyperthyroidism, ophthalmopathy was separated by a 13 V-J model.

Researchers amplified the TCR beta CDR3 regions from RNA transcripts. With the HTBI primer set, the TCR CDR3 went through a first round of RT-PCR. MiXCR was run by TCRdb on the multiplex PCR reads, yielding one entry per CDR3 protein. The data contain around 600,000 distinct CDR3 sequences, about 15% of them singletons. The chain carries TRBV20-1 and TRBJ2-7; D gene unclear. The sample was blood. The source is a woman aged 25 to 39 with Graves' hyperthyroidism. In nucleotides, the CDR3 is TGCAGTGCTAGAGGCGGCCCCATGGAGCAGTACTTC. Translating it yields CSARGGPMEQYF.